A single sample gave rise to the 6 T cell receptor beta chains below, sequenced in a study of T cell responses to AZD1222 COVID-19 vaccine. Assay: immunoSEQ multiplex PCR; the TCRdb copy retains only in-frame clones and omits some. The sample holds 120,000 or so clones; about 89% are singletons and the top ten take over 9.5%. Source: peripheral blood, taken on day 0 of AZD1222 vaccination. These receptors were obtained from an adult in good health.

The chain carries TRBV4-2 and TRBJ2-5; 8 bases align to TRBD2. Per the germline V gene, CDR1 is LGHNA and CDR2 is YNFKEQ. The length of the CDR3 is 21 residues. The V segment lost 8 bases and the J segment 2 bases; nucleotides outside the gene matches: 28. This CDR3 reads CASSQHNAGLRSGSGQETQYF. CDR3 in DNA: TGTGCCAGCTCCCAACACAACGCGGGACTCAGAAGCGGGAGCGGTCAAGAGACCCAGTACTTC.

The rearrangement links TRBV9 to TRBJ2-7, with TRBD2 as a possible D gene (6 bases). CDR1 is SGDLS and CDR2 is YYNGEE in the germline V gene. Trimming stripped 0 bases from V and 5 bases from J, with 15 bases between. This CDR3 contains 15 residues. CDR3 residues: CASSVDGRGWDEQYF. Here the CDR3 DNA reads TGTGCCAGCAGCGTAGACGGGCGGGGCTGGGACGAGCAGTACTTC.

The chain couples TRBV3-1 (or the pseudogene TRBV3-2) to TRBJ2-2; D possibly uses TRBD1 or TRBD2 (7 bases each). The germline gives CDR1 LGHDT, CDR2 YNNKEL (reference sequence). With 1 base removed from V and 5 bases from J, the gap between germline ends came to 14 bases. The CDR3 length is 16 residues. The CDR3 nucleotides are TGTGCCAGCAGCCAAGCTCCAGCGGGACAGACCGGGGAGCTGTTTTTT. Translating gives CASSQAPAGQTGELFF.

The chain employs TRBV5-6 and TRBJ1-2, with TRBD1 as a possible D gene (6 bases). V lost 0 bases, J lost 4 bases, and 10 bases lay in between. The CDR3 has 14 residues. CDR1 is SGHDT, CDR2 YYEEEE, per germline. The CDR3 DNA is TGTGCCAGCAGCTTGGACAGGGAAGTCTATGGCTACACCTTC. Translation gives CASSLDREVYGYTF.

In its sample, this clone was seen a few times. CDR3 loop: CASSYLGADQGNTIYF. In nucleotides, the CDR3 is TGTGCCAGCAGTTACCTGGGAGCCGATCAGGGAAACACCATATATTTT. The chain couples TRBV6-5 to TRBJ1-3; D uncertain. V was cut by 2 bases and J by 4 bases, with 15 bases left in between. The CDR3 consists of 16 residues. CDR1 is MNHEY and CDR2 is SVGAGI in the germline V gene.

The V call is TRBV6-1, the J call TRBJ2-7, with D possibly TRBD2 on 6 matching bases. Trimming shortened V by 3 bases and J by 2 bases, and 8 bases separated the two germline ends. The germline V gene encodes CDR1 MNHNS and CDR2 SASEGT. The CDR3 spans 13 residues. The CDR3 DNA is TGTGCCAGCAGTGAGGCGGGAACCTACGAGCAGTACTTC. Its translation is CASSEAGTYEQYF.